These 10 T cell receptor beta chains came from one sample sequenced in a study of molecular identifiers for immune sequencing clone quantification. TCRdb re-called the PCR reads through MiXCR, storing one row per CDR3 protein. Counted here are approximately 680,000 distinct CDR3 sequences, roughly 23% occurring once; the ten biggest clones make up 0.7% to 0.95%. The source material was naive CD8+ T cells from blood, with Jurkat cell RNA spiked in. This sample's subset: FACS-sorted CD8+CD4-CCR7+CD45RA+ naive T cells. The receptors were sampled from a human donor in good health. Some libraries in this study had Jurkat cell RNA spiked in.

In the case of this clonotype: A read error may be the cause here, since a much bigger clone is one base away. V and J are TRBV4-2 and TRBJ2-7; D tentatively reads TRBD1 or TRBD2 (5 bases each). Germline values: CDR1 LGHNA, CDR2 YNFKEQ. V was pared by 8 bases and J by 2 bases, with 13 bases between. The CDR3 covers 13 residues. CDR3: CASRPPGPYEQYF. The CDR3 DNA reads as TGTGCCAGCCGCCCGCCGGGGCCCTACGAGCAGTACTTC.

In this sample, this clonotype turned up once. It may be a read error: a sequence one base away is much more abundant. This chain uses TRBV6-5 with TRBJ2-7; TRBD1 agrees at 8 bases. The CDR3 is made up of 16 amino acids. Germline assignment: CDR1 MNHEY and CDR2 SVGAGI. The CDR3 sequence: CASSYSSTGVFYERYF. CDR3 coding DNA: TGTGCCAGCAGTTACTCATCGACAGGGGTATTCTACGAGCGGTACTTC.

This clonotype was detected many times. The CDR3 region is CASRTGTGRPFSYEQYF. In DNA, the CDR3 is TGTGCCAGCAGAACCGGGACAGGGAGGCCCTTTTCCTACGAGCAGTACTTC. The genes are TRBV25-1 and TRBJ2-7; 9 positions match TRBD1. Germline-derived CDR1 and CDR2 are MGHDK and SYGVNS. With V trimmed by 6 bases and J by 1 base, 13 bases remained unmatched. This CDR3 region has 17 residues.

This clonotype was detected ten times or more. The chain carries TRBV19 and TRBJ1-5; D is ambiguous. Deletions cut 3 bases from V and 2 bases from J, with 11 bases between. CDR3 length: 15 amino acids. Germline CDR1 and CDR2: LNHDA and SQIVND (reference sequence). CDR3 in DNA: TGTGCCAGTAGTATCGGAACTAGGGGCAATCAGCCCCAGCATTTT. This translates into CASSIGTRGNQPQHF.

This clonotype was picked up a small number of times. The chain joins TRBV30 to TRBJ1-6, with D possibly TRBD1 on 6 matching bases. Per germline, CDR1 GTSNPN and CDR2 SVGIG (reference sequence). CDR3 length: 14 amino acids. Trimming left V 4 bases short and J 12 bases short, with 19 bases between. The CDR3 region is CAWTPGGARLPLHF. CDR3 DNA: TGTGCCTGGACCCCTGGGGGGGCGCGGTTACCCCTCCACTTT.

To note about this clonotype: This may come from a read error, since a much larger clone is one base off. J is TRBJ2-1 and V is TRBV12-3 or TRBV12-4; TRBD2 agrees at 8 bases. The CDR3 consists of 16 residues. In nucleotides, the CDR3 is TGTGCCAGCAGGCCCGTGCGGACTAGCTACGGCGATGAGCAGTCCTTC. This encodes CASRPVRTSYGDEQSF.

Many counts were recorded for this clonotype. This chain uses TRBV5-6 with TRBJ1-2; D may be TRBD1 (5 bases). The CDR3 sequence is 19 residues long. CDR1 SGHDT and CDR2 YYEEEE come from the germline V gene. The V end lost 0 bases, the J end lost 2 bases, and 23 bases lay between the germline ends. The CDR3 here is CASSLVFFGLEDRNYGYTF. The CDR3 DNA sequence: TGTGCCAGCAGCTTGGTTTTCTTTGGGCTCGAAGACAGAAACTATGGCTACACCTTC.

Notes on this clonotype: Possible read error: a much larger clone is one base away. The chain has TRBV24-1 and TRBJ2-2, with D possibly being TRBD1 (6 bases). Germline V gene lookup returns CDR1 KGHDR and CDR2 SFDVKD. The CDR3 has 15 residues. Trimming shortened V by 5 bases and J by 3 bases, and 12 bases separated the two germline ends. The CDR3 DNA is TGTGCCACCAGTGGCCAGGACAGATACACCGGGGAGCTGTTTTTT. Translated, it gives CATSGQDRYTGELFF.

In its sample, this clonotype was seen many times. This rearrangement joins TRBV29-1 to TRBJ2-7; 9 positions match TRBD1. The germline V gene encodes CDR1 SQVTM and CDR2 ANQGSEA. V was pared by 2 bases and J by 1 base, with 9 bases of the junction left unmatched. This CDR3 comprises 16 residues. The CDR3 region is CSVEIMDRGTSYEQYF. The CDR3 DNA is TGCAGCGTTGAAATTATGGACAGGGGCACGTCCTACGAGCAGTACTTC.

This clonotype has at least ten counts. The chain joins TRBV7-6 to TRBJ2-7, with 8 bases lining up with TRBD1. Looked up from germline, CDR1 is SGHVS and CDR2 is FNYEAQ. Trimming took 5 bases from V and 5 from J; bases not matched to a gene: 14. This CDR3 contains 16 residues. CDR3 sequence: CASSEIAPQGDHEQYF. CDR3 DNA: TGTGCCAGCAGCGAGATCGCCCCACAGGGGGATCACGAGCAGTACTTC.